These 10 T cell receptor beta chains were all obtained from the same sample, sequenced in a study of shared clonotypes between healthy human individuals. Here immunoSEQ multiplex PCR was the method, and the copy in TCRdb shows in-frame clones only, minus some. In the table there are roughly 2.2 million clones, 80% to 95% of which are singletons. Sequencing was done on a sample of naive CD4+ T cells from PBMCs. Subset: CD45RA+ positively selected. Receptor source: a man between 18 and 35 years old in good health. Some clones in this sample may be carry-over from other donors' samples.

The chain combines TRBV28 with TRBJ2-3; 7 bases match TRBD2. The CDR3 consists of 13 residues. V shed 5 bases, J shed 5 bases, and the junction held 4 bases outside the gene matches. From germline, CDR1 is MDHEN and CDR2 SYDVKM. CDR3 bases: TGTGCCAGCAGTGAATCGGGGGGAGATACGCAGTATTTT. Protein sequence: CASSESGGDTQYF.

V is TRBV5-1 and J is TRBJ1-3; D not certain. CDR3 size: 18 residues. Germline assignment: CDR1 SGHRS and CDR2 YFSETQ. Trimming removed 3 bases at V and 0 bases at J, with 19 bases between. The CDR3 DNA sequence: TGCGCCAGCAGCTCCCAAGAGCTAAAAGGACGCTCTGGAAACACCATATATTTT. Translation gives CASSSQELKGRSGNTIYF.

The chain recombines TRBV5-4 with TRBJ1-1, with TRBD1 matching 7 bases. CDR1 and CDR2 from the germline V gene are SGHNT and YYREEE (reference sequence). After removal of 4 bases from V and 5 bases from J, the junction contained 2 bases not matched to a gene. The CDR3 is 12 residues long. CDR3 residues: CASSQTGTEAFF. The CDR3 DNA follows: TGTGCCAGCAGCCAGACAGGGACTGAAGCTTTCTTT.

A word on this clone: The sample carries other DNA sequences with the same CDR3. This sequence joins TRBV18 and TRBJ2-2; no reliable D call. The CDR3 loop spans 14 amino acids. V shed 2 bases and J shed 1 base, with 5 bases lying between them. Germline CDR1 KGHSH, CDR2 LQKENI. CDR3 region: CASSPSLNTGELFF. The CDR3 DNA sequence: TGTGCCAGCTCACCAAGTTTGAACACCGGGGAGCTGTTTTTT.

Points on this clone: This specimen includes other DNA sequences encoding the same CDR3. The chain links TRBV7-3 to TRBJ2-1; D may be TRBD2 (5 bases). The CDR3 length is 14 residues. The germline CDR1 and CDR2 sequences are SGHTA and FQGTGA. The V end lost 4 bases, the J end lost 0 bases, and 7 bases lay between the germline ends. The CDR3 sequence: CASSSGGSYNEQFF. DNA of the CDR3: TGTGCCAGCAGCTCCGGAGGCTCCTACAATGAGCAGTTCTTC.

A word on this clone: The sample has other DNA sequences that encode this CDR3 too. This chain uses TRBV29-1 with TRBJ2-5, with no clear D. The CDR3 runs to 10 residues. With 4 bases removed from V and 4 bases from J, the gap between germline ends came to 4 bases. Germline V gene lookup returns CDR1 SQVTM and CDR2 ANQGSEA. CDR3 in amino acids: CSVVRETQYF. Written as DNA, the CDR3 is TGCAGCGTTGTGCGAGAGACCCAGTACTTC.

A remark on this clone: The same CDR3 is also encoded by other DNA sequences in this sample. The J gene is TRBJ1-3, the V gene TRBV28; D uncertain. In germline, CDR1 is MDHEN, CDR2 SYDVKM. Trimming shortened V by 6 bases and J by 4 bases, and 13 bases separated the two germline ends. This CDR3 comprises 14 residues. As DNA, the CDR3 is TGTGCCAGCAGCCTACCTGGTGTGGGAAACACCATATATTTT. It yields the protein CASSLPGVGNTIYF.

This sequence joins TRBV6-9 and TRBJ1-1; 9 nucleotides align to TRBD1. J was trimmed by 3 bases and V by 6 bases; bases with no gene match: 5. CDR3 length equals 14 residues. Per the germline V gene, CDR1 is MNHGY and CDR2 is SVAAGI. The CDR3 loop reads CASRRQGVDTEAFF. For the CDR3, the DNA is TGTGCCAGCAGAAGACAGGGGGTGGACACTGAAGCTTTCTTT.

CDR3 in amino acids: CASSAGLAGDYEQYF. The CDR3 DNA follows: TGCGCCAGCAGCGCCGGACTAGCGGGAGACTACGAGCAGTACTTC. The rearrangement uses TRBV5-1 and TRBJ2-7, with 13 nucleotides matching TRBD2. This CDR3 is built from 15 residues. V was clipped by 4 bases and J by 3 bases; unmatched bases: 4. Germline V gene data show CDR1 as SGHRS and CDR2 as YFSETQ.

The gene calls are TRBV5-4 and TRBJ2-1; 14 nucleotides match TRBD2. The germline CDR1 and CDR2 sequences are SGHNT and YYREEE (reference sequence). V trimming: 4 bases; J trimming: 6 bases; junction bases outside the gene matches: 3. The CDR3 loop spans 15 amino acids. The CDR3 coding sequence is TGTGCCAGCAGCGCCGGGACTAGCGGGAGCAATGAGCAGTTCTTC. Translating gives CASSAGTSGSNEQFF.